This is a list of T cell receptor beta chains from one sample in a study of blood T cell repertoires in COVID-19. Measured with immunoSEQ multiplex PCR; TCRdb has only the in-frame clones, and not every one. The sample includes around 260,000 clones, roughly 90% of them seen just once. Sequenced material: peripheral blood. The receptors shown here come from a woman under 40 with active or convalescent COVID-19. Each CDR3 is given with its conserved first and last residue. A D gene is named only where the DNA matches it firmly. Not all rows give a size; the values are once, few, many and, for expanded clones, a class.

size | J | D | V | CDR3 | DNA
. | TRBJ2-1 | . | TRBV2 | CASSIGAAPNSYNEQFF | TGTGCCAGCAGTATTGGAGCGGCCCCCAACTCCTACAATGAGCAGTTCTTC
. | TRBJ1-2 | . | TRBV10-3 | CAISEGLYGYTF | TGTGCCATCAGTGAGGGACTTTATGGCTACACCTTC
once | TRBJ1-3 | TRBD1 | TRBV4-3 | CASSPDLVGQGSGNTIYF | TGCGCCAGCAGCCCCGATTTGGTAGGACAGGGCTCTGGAAACACCATATATTTT
. | TRBJ2-7 | . | TRBV7-9 | CASSLPTGTYDYEQYF | TGTGCCAGCAGCTTACCAACCGGGACATATGACTACGAGCAGTACTTC
. | TRBJ1-2 | . | TRBV9 | CASSPGGGGKGYTF | TGTGCCAGCAGCCCCGGCGGGGGAGGGAAAGGCTACACCTTC
. | TRBJ1-5 | . | TRBV5-1 | CASSLAGYSNQPQHF | TGCGCCAGCAGTCTGGCAGGCTATAGCAATCAGCCCCAGCATTTT
. | TRBJ1-5 | TRBD1 | TRBV6-6 | CASTTQGSNQPQHF | TGTGCCAGCACCACACAGGGGAGCAATCAGCCCCAGCATTTT
. | TRBJ2-3 | . | TRBV9 | CASSVATSTDTQYF | TGTGCCAGCAGCGTAGCTACTAGCACAGATACGCAGTATTTT
. | TRBJ2-1 | TRBD2 | TRBV6-1 | CASSELSGSPLYNEQFF | TGTGCCAGCAGTGAACTTAGCGGGTCACCCTTGTACAATGAGCAGTTCTTC
. | TRBJ1-5 | . | TRBV28 | CASSPYRELNQPQHF | TGTGCCAGCAGTCCCTACAGGGAGCTCAATCAGCCCCAGCATTTT
. | TRBJ2-1 | TRBD1 | TRBV19 | CASSKDRGRNEQFF | TGTGCCAGTAGTAAGGACAGGGGTAGGAATGAGCAGTTCTTC
. | TRBJ2-7 | . | TRBV3-1/TRBV3-2 | CASSQEGGGQQYF | TGTGCCAGCAGCCAAGAAGGGGGGGGCCAGCAGTACTTC
. | TRBJ2-1 | . | TRBV7-2 | CASSPGGIHTNEQFF | TGTGCCAGCAGCCCTGGGGGGATCCATACGAATGAGCAGTTCTTC
. | TRBJ1-2 | . | TRBV27 | CASSLRQRGPSNYGYTF | TGTGCCAGCAGTTTAAGACAGCGCGGACCGTCAAACTATGGCTACACCTTC
. | TRBJ2-5 | TRBD2 | TRBV5-1 | CARRAGAGGHYQETQYF | TGCGCCCGCCGCGCGGGGGCGGGGGGCCATTACCAAGAGACCCAGTACTTC
. | TRBJ1-6 | . | TRBV30 | CAWRRDGGNTSPLHF | TGTGCCTGGAGGCGGGACGGCGGGAATACTTCACCCCTCCACTTT
. | TRBJ1-1 | . | TRBV12-3/TRBV12-4 | CASSPGREAFF | TGTGCCAGCAGCCCGGGTCGGGAAGCTTTCTTT
. | TRBJ2-1 | TRBD1 | TRBV19 | CASSIGQGAYDEQFF | TGTGCCAGTAGTATAGGACAGGGGGCGTACGATGAGCAGTTCTTC
. | TRBJ1-2 | . | TRBV23-1 | CASSHEGVRGYTF | TGCGCCAGCAGTCATGAGGGGGTGAGGGGCTACACCTTC
. | TRBJ2-5 | . | TRBV19 | CASSIDVGAGETQYF | TGTGCCAGTAGTATAGATGTTGGGGCCGGCGAGACCCAGTACTTC
. | TRBJ2-7 | TRBD1 | TRBV28 | CASSLAGDRGGEQYF | TGTGCCAGCAGTTTGGCCGGGGACAGGGGAGGCGAGCAGTACTTC
. | TRBJ1-2 | TRBD1 | TRBV4-2 | CASSPGQGAWDYGYTF | TGTGCCAGCAGCCCAGGACAGGGGGCGTGGGACTATGGCTACACCTTC
. | TRBJ1-3 | TRBD1 | TRBV2 | CASSGALGQGASGNTIYF | TGTGCCAGCAGTGGGGCTCTGGGACAGGGGGCGAGTGGAAACACCATATATTTT
. | TRBJ2-5 | . | TRBV25-1 | CASSSGGSFQETQYF | TGTGCCAGCAGTTCGGGGGGCAGTTTTCAAGAGACCCAGTACTTC
. | TRBJ1-3 | . | TRBV18 | CASSAPWEDSGNTIYF | TGTGCCAGCTCCGCGCCATGGGAGGACTCTGGAAACACCATATATTTT
. | TRBJ1-1 | . | TRBV7-2 | CASSLNAQGAAFF | TGTGCCAGCAGCTTAAATGCGCAGGGTGCAGCTTTCTTT
. | TRBJ2-2 | TRBD1 | TRBV2 | CASSGTGVYTGELFF | TGTGCCAGCAGTGGTACAGGGGTGTACACCGGGGAGCTGTTTTTT
. | TRBJ1-2 | TRBD1 | TRBV19 | CASSISGTGGYGYTF | TGTGCCAGTAGTATATCTGGGACAGGGGGCTATGGCTACACCTTC
. | TRBJ1-4 | . | TRBV6-6 | CASSYTGSGNEKLFF | TGTGCCAGCAGTTACACGGGCTCAGGGAATGAAAAACTGTTTTTT
few | TRBJ1-1 | . | TRBV7-3 | CASSLSPGATEAFF | TGTGCCAGCAGCTTATCCCCTGGGGCGACTGAAGCTTTCTTT
. | TRBJ1-2 | . | TRBV3-1/TRBV3-2 | CASYQGGGYTF | TGTGCCAGCTACCAGGGCGGTGGCTACACCTTC
. | TRBJ2-3 | . | TRBV3-1/TRBV3-2 | CASSQDSVLGRPDTQYF | TGTGCCAGCAGCCAAGATTCGGTACTAGGACGGCCTGATACGCAGTATTTT
. | TRBJ1-4 | . | TRBV30 | CAWTAGVFEKLFF | TGTGCCTGGACGGCAGGGGTCTTTGAAAAACTGTTTTTT
. | TRBJ2-2 | TRBD1 | TRBV9 | CASSSQGAVTGELFF | TGTGCCAGCAGCTCACAGGGGGCAGTCACCGGGGAGCTGTTTTTT
. | TRBJ1-3 | TRBD1 | TRBV18 | CASSPSGQGSSGNTIYF | TGTGCCAGCTCACCATCCGGACAGGGAAGCTCTGGAAACACCATATATTTT
. | TRBJ2-1 | TRBD2 | TRBV7-2 | CASSYSGGPNNEQFF | TGTGCCAGCAGTTACAGCGGGGGGCCCAACAATGAGCAGTTCTTC
. | TRBJ2-7 | TRBD2 | TRBV11-2 | CASSLAPLAGGPGEQYF | TGTGCCAGCAGCTTAGCCCCACTAGCGGGGGGGCCGGGCGAGCAGTACTTC
few | TRBJ1-5 | . | TRBV7-2 | CASSLRGDQPQHF | TGTGCCAGCAGCTTACGGGGGGATCAGCCCCAGCATTTT
once | TRBJ1-2 | TRBD1 | TRBV28 | CASTQRDRVVGYTF | TGTGCCAGCACCCAAAGAGACAGGGTTGTGGGCTACACCTTC
. | TRBJ1-2 | . | TRBV3-1/TRBV3-2 | CASSQDRWTLKNHGYTF | TGTGCCAGCAGCCAAGATCGTTGGACACTCAAAAACCATGGCTACACCTTC
. | TRBJ2-7 | TRBD1 | TRBV14 | CASSPLDRGRHEQYF | TGTGCCAGCAGCCCGTTGGACAGGGGGCGGCACGAGCAGTACTTC
. | TRBJ2-3 | TRBD2 | TRBV4-3 | CASSQVPLGGADTQYF | TGCGCCAGCAGCCAAGTCCCCCTGGGAGGGGCCGATACGCAGTATTTT
. | TRBJ1-1 | TRBD1 | TRBV11-2 | CASRAGQVNTEAFF | TGTGCCAGCAGGGCTGGACAGGTGAACACTGAAGCTTTCTTT
. | TRBJ1-6 | . | TRBV28 | CASSPSQGANSPLHF | TGTGCCAGCAGCCCCTCCCAGGGTGCTAATTCACCCCTCCACTTT
. | TRBJ2-1 | TRBD1 | TRBV3-1/TRBV3-2 | CASSKDRGTYNEQFF | TGTGCCAGCAGCAAGGACAGGGGAACCTACAATGAGCAGTTCTTC
few | TRBJ1-1 | TRBD1 | TRBV9 | CASSVLTGANTEAFF | TGTGCCAGCAGCGTCTTGACAGGGGCCAACACTGAAGCTTTCTTT
. | TRBJ1-1 | . | TRBV5-5 | CASSLALAGGRLFTEAFF | TGTGCCAGCAGCTTGGCCTTGGCTGGGGGCAGATTATTCACTGAAGCTTTCTTT
. | TRBJ2-3 | TRBD2 | TRBV15 | CATSRDLSGGPDTQYF | TGTGCCACCAGCAGAGATCTATCGGGGGGGCCAGATACGCAGTATTTT
once | TRBJ2-6 | . | TRBV6-5 | CASSYSGTGANVLTF | TGTGCCAGCAGTTACTCCGGGACTGGGGCCAACGTCCTGACTTTC
few | TRBJ2-2 | . | TRBV7-8 | CASSPTVGSGELFF | TGTGCCAGCAGCCCAACCGTCGGGTCCGGGGAGCTGTTTTTT
. | TRBJ1-4 | TRBD1 | TRBV5-1 | CASSSTGYDGEKLFF | TGCGCCAGCAGCTCGACAGGGTACGACGGCGAAAAACTGTTTTTT
. | TRBJ2-7 | . | TRBV2 | CASSAGRVTYEQYF | TGTGCCAGCAGTGCCGGCAGGGTCACCTACGAGCAGTACTTC
once | TRBJ2-5 | . | TRBV18 | CASSLTRLGETQYF | TGTGCCAGCTCCCTGACACGGCTTGGGGAGACCCAGTACTTC
once | TRBJ2-1 | TRBD2 | TRBV7-2 | CASSFNHGLAGGMGQFF | TGTGCCAGCAGCTTCAATCATGGACTAGCGGGAGGGATGGGGCAGTTCTTC
. | TRBJ1-1 | . | TRBV14 | CASSQGGAVEAFF | TGTGCCAGCAGCCAGGGGGGGGCTGTTGAAGCTTTCTTT
. | TRBJ1-1 | . | TRBV18 | CASSPRQDLNTEAFF | TGTGCCAGCTCACCACGACAGGACCTAAACACTGAAGCTTTCTTT
. | TRBJ2-2 | . | TRBV21-1 | CASSKGTGSPTGELFF | TGTGCCAGCAGCAAAGGAACAGGCAGTCCCACCGGGGAGCTGTTTTTT
. | TRBJ1-5 | . | TRBV19 | CASSIVPTGGNQPQHF | TGTGCCAGTAGTATAGTTCCTACCGGGGGCAATCAGCCCCAGCATTTT
. | TRBJ2-3 | TRBD2 | TRBV7-2 | CASSPGLDGDTQYF | TGTGCCAGCAGCCCAGGACTAGACGGAGATACGCAGTATTTT
. | TRBJ2-5 | . | TRBV5-4 | CASSLGEETQYF | TGTGCCAGCTCCCTCGGGGAAGAGACCCAGTACTTC